The rows below give T cell receptor beta chains drawn from one sample of a study of glioma-infiltrating T cells. Using its own MiXCR run on the multiplex PCR reads, TCRdb lists one record per CDR3 protein. This sample yields about 200,000 distinct CDR3 sequences, of which around 30% are seen a single time; around 20% belongs to the top ten. The sequencing sample was made of glioma tissue, nonneoplastic brain tissue, or PBMCs (not recorded which). The receptors were gathered from a human donor with low-grade glioma or glioblastoma, undergoing nonglioma brain surgery, or in good health (not recorded which). Both conserved end residues are part of each CDR3. A D gene is named only where the DNA matches it firmly. Clone size is given for some rows only: seen once, a few or many times, or a class if the clone is expanded.

d_gene | j_gene | v_gene | abundance | CDR3nt | CDR3aa
NA | TRBJ2-7 | TRBV5-1 | NA | TGCGCCAGCAGCGAGGGGTCGTACGAGCAGTACTTC | CASSEGSYEQYF
NA | TRBJ1-1 | TRBV28 | NA | TGTGCCAGCAGCCCATTTGGACGGCCTGAAGCTTTCTTT | CASSPFGRPEAFF
TRBD1 | TRBJ1-5 | TRBV5-1 | few | TGCGCCAGCAGCTTTACAGGGGGAAAGACTCAGCCCCAGCATTTT | CASSFTGGKTQPQHF
TRBD1 | TRBJ1-1 | TRBV20-1 | NA | TGCAGTGCTAGAGAGGGGACAGGGGCGAACACTGAAGCTTTCTTT | CSAREGTGANTEAFF
TRBD2 | TRBJ2-3 | TRBV7-2 | many | TGTGCCAGCAGCTTAGCTCTAGCGGGAGGGCCTGGAGATACGCAGTATTTT | CASSLALAGGPGDTQYF
NA | TRBJ2-1 | TRBV5-4 | NA | TGTGCCAGCAGATCTGACAGAGCGCTTAGCTCCTACAATGAGCAGTTCTTC | CASRSDRALSSYNEQFF
NA | TRBJ2-1 | TRBV6-2/TRBV6-3 | many | TGTGCCAGCAGTTACTCAAGCAGGGGAGTATACAATGAGCAGTTCTTC | CASSYSSRGVYNEQFF
NA | TRBJ1-6 | TRBV9 | many | TGTGCCAGCAGCCCTATATACGGATCACCCCTCCACTTT | CASSPIYGSPLHF
NA | TRBJ2-5 | TRBV6-1 | many | TGTGCCAGCAGTCTACAAGGGGGGGTCAAGACCCAGTACTTC | CASSLQGGVKTQYF
TRBD2 | TRBJ2-1 | TRBV20-1 | NA | TGCAGTGCTATTTGGGGGGGACCCTACTACAATGAGCAGTTCTTC | CSAIWGGPYYNEQFF
TRBD1 | TRBJ2-1 | TRBV28 | many | TGTGCCAGCAGTTTCCCAGGGGGCATCAACAATGAGCAGTTCTTC | CASSFPGGINNEQFF
NA | TRBJ2-7 | TRBV6-2/TRBV6-3 | many | TGTGCCAGCAGTTACCGGGACGAGCAGTACTTC | CASSYRDEQYF
TRBD1 | TRBJ2-3 | TRBV12-3/TRBV12-4 | NA | TGTGCCAGCAGTTGGGACAGGGGGGATGGCAAAGATACGCAGTATTTT | CASSWDRGDGKDTQYF
TRBD1 | TRBJ2-3 | TRBV12-3/TRBV12-4 | NA | TGTGCCAGCAGTCCGACAGGGGAAGAGAGCACAGATACGCAGTATTTT | CASSPTGEESTDTQYF
NA | TRBJ1-5 | TRBV19 | many | TGTGCCAGTAGTGTTACAGGGAATCAGCCCCAGCATTTT | CASSVTGNQPQHF
NA | TRBJ1-5 | TRBV27 | many | TGTGCCAGCAGTTTATCCCCCCCCCAGGGGTACCAGCCCCAGCATTTT | CASSLSPPQGYQPQHF
NA | TRBJ1-1 | TRBV6-6 | NA | TGTGCCCGCGGGGGAACTCCAGGAGGGGCAGGCATCGTCGCTGAAGCTTTCTTT | CARGGTPGGAGIVAEAFF
NA | TRBJ2-3 | TRBV7-3 | NA | TGTGCCAGCAGCTCGCCCGAGTTGAGTACGCAGTATTTT | CASSSPELSTQYF
NA | TRBJ2-1 | TRBV4-3 | few | TGCGCCAGCAGCCAAGCCATCGGACAAACGGGGGAGCAGTTCTTC | CASSQAIGQTGEQFF
NA | TRBJ2-1 | TRBV7-9 | many | TGTGCCAGCAGCCGGACGCCAGGTGAGCAGTTCTTC | CASSRTPGEQFF
TRBD1 | TRBJ2-1 | TRBV15 | NA | TGTGCCACCAAACTCGGACAGGAATATAATAAGCAGTTCTTC | CATKLGQEYNKQFF
TRBD1 | TRBJ2-1 | TRBV20-1 | many | TGCAGTGCTAACCCTGGACAGGGTGTGAATGAGCAGTTCTTC | CSANPGQGVNEQFF
TRBD2 | TRBJ2-7 | TRBV29-1 | many | TGCAGCGTTTTGACTAGCGCCTCCTACGAGCAGTACTTC | CSVLTSASYEQYF
NA | TRBJ1-5 | TRBV20-1 | many | TGCAGTGCCTTGAGGGGGGCAAGCAATCAGCCCCAGCATTTT | CSALRGASNQPQHF
NA | TRBJ2-3 | TRBV28 | many | TGTGCCAGCAGTAAGGCAGGGGTCACAGATACGCAGTATTTT | CASSKAGVTDTQYF
TRBD1 | TRBJ2-5 | TRBV27 | many | TGTGCCAGCAGTACCCACCTCGGGACAGGGATTCAAGAGACCCAGTACTTC | CASSTHLGTGIQETQYF
TRBD2 | TRBJ2-2 | TRBV18 | few | TGTGCCAGCTCACCTATCGGGACTAGCGGATACTCTTCCGGGGAGCTGTTTTTT | CASSPIGTSGYSSGELFF